Listed below are T cell receptor beta chains from one sample, sequenced in a study of T cell repertoires in cytomegalovirus infection. MiXCR, applied by TCRdb to the reads, yields one record per CDR3 protein. The repertoire holds about 530,000 distinct CDR3 sequences, with 26% as singletons. Sequencing used PBMCs. These receptor sequences come from a human donor in good health (CMV status not recorded). Some clones in this sample may be carry-over from other donors' samples. The CDR3 runs from the conserved cysteine through the conserved F or W. The order of the fields is CDR3 protein, V gene, D gene, J gene. The D gene is left open where the match is weak.

CDR3aa: CASSSGQHQETQYF
v_gene: TRBV7-2
d_gene: .
j_gene: TRBJ2-5

CDR3aa: CASSLAAGLPYEQYF
v_gene: TRBV7-6
d_gene: .
j_gene: TRBJ2-7

CDR3aa: CASSLPPGQDLGYTF
v_gene: TRBV6-2/TRBV6-3
d_gene: TRBD1
j_gene: TRBJ1-2

CDR3aa: CASSVGGAVYGYTF
v_gene: TRBV12-3/TRBV12-4
d_gene: .
j_gene: TRBJ1-2

CDR3aa: CASSSEAGGSPLHF
v_gene: TRBV19
d_gene: .
j_gene: TRBJ1-6

CDR3aa: CSVEDPQGPTDTQYF
v_gene: TRBV29-1
d_gene: TRBD1
j_gene: TRBJ2-3

CDR3aa: CSASTGLAALNEQFF
v_gene: TRBV20-1
d_gene: TRBD2
j_gene: TRBJ2-1

CDR3aa: CASSFFYYKNNQPQHF
v_gene: TRBV28
d_gene: .
j_gene: TRBJ1-5

CDR3aa: CASSPTDGPTDTQYF
v_gene: TRBV7-9
d_gene: .
j_gene: TRBJ2-3

CDR3aa: CASSLAGTGQETQYF
v_gene: TRBV28
d_gene: TRBD1
j_gene: TRBJ2-5

CDR3aa: CASSPRYSYTF
v_gene: TRBV7-2
d_gene: .
j_gene: TRBJ1-2

CDR3aa: CASSSLTSGITDTQYF
v_gene: TRBV5-1
d_gene: TRBD2
j_gene: TRBJ2-3

CDR3aa: CASSLQSGVQETQYF
v_gene: TRBV7-8
d_gene: TRBD2
j_gene: TRBJ2-5

CDR3aa: CATSRDGWGRGSNQPQHF
v_gene: TRBV15
d_gene: .
j_gene: TRBJ1-5

CDR3aa: CASSLGQGATDTQYF
v_gene: TRBV7-2
d_gene: TRBD1
j_gene: TRBJ2-3

CDR3aa: CASSQVEGNYNEQFF
v_gene: TRBV4-1
d_gene: .
j_gene: TRBJ2-1

CDR3aa: CASSFRTSGPETQYF
v_gene: TRBV7-2
d_gene: TRBD2
j_gene: TRBJ2-5

CDR3aa: CASSFPPPLDGIYGYTF
v_gene: TRBV7-2
d_gene: .
j_gene: TRBJ1-2

CDR3aa: CATSRGSTDTQYF
v_gene: TRBV15
d_gene: .
j_gene: TRBJ2-3

CDR3aa: CASSRAPRGADIADTQYF
v_gene: TRBV6-2/TRBV6-3
d_gene: .
j_gene: TRBJ2-3

CDR3aa: CASSPLLEATDTQYF
v_gene: TRBV7-9
d_gene: .
j_gene: TRBJ2-3

CDR3aa: CASSWAGKNTGELFF
v_gene: TRBV28
d_gene: .
j_gene: TRBJ2-2

CDR3aa: CASSFGRTRGNTIYF
v_gene: TRBV7-2
d_gene: .
j_gene: TRBJ1-3

CDR3aa: CASSLVSGRKETQYF
v_gene: TRBV7-2
d_gene: TRBD2
j_gene: TRBJ2-5

CDR3aa: CAWTPGMNTEAFF
v_gene: TRBV30
d_gene: .
j_gene: TRBJ1-1

CDR3aa: CASSGRGGSTEAFF
v_gene: TRBV5-4
d_gene: .
j_gene: TRBJ1-1

CDR3aa: CASSLGSVNEQFF
v_gene: TRBV7-2
d_gene: .
j_gene: TRBJ2-1

CDR3aa: CASPLVAGGGKQFF
v_gene: TRBV30
d_gene: TRBD2
j_gene: TRBJ2-1

CDR3aa: CATSDHRTEGAYNEQFF
v_gene: TRBV24-1
d_gene: .
j_gene: TRBJ2-1

CDR3aa: CASGLVEGLANTGELFF
v_gene: TRBV12-5
d_gene: .
j_gene: TRBJ2-2

CDR3aa: CASSFMTGLTINEQFF
v_gene: TRBV7-2
d_gene: .
j_gene: TRBJ2-1

CDR3aa: CASSQAGGEAFF
v_gene: TRBV3-1
d_gene: .
j_gene: TRBJ1-1

CDR3aa: CASSLVGTSGLYEQFF
v_gene: TRBV7-8
d_gene: TRBD2
j_gene: TRBJ2-1

CDR3aa: CASSPSYLGTQYF
v_gene: TRBV3-1
d_gene: .
j_gene: TRBJ2-5

CDR3aa: CAISESRGMNTEAFF
v_gene: TRBV10-3
d_gene: .
j_gene: TRBJ1-1

CDR3aa: CASSLAQTWGTEAFF
v_gene: TRBV7-2
d_gene: .
j_gene: TRBJ1-1

CDR3aa: CASSQDHGNTIYF
v_gene: TRBV4-1
d_gene: .
j_gene: TRBJ1-3

CDR3aa: CASSIARTGGTEAFF
v_gene: TRBV19
d_gene: TRBD1
j_gene: TRBJ1-1

CDR3aa: CASSYNGRQGSNTEAFF
v_gene: TRBV6-5
d_gene: TRBD1
j_gene: TRBJ1-1

CDR3aa: CASSYDRMGYEQYF
v_gene: TRBV7-9
d_gene: .
j_gene: TRBJ2-7

CDR3aa: CASSLEAGTTDTQYF
v_gene: TRBV7-2
d_gene: TRBD2
j_gene: TRBJ2-3

CDR3aa: CASSTSGTQYF
v_gene: TRBV18
d_gene: .
j_gene: TRBJ2-5

CDR3aa: CASSGPGSSYEQYF
v_gene: TRBV7-6
d_gene: .
j_gene: TRBJ2-7

CDR3aa: CSVDGTGHTEAFF
v_gene: TRBV29-1
d_gene: TRBD1
j_gene: TRBJ1-1

CDR3aa: CASVTSGRDGAYNEQFF
v_gene: TRBV11-2
d_gene: TRBD2
j_gene: TRBJ2-1

CDR3aa: CASTFRLAARDTQYF
v_gene: TRBV5-6
d_gene: TRBD2
j_gene: TRBJ2-3

CDR3aa: CSAQAGTSGRQYF
v_gene: TRBV20-1
d_gene: TRBD2
j_gene: TRBJ2-7

CDR3aa: CASSSQQGDYEQYF
v_gene: TRBV7-7
d_gene: TRBD1
j_gene: TRBJ2-7

CDR3aa: CASRGTGGGEQYF
v_gene: TRBV6-5
d_gene: TRBD1
j_gene: TRBJ2-7

CDR3aa: CASSPRASGKETQYF
v_gene: TRBV7-8
d_gene: TRBD2
j_gene: TRBJ2-5

CDR3aa: CSASSGPRGGYTF
v_gene: TRBV20-1
d_gene: .
j_gene: TRBJ1-2

CDR3aa: CASSLVDYFNEQFF
v_gene: TRBV7-8
d_gene: .
j_gene: TRBJ2-1

CDR3aa: CASSGDLAKNIQYF
v_gene: TRBV6-5
d_gene: .
j_gene: TRBJ2-4

CDR3aa: CASSSGLTDRTTFF
v_gene: TRBV7-9
d_gene: TRBD1
j_gene: TRBJ1-1

CDR3aa: CASSTRVPTEAFF
v_gene: TRBV7-8
d_gene: .
j_gene: TRBJ1-1

CDR3aa: CASSLDRGLEPQHF
v_gene: TRBV7-8
d_gene: TRBD1
j_gene: TRBJ1-5

CDR3aa: CASSPPSGWGETQYF
v_gene: TRBV7-2
d_gene: .
j_gene: TRBJ2-5